These 22 T cell receptor beta chains were all obtained from the same sample, sequenced in a study of T-cell reconstitution after alpha-beta-depleted transplantation in children. Preparation of the TCRbeta library involved a method that used unique molecular identifiers. TCRdb re-called the PCR reads with MiXCR, one entry per CDR3 protein. The data show roughly 200,000 distinct CDR3 sequences, with about a tenth seen just once and 28% held by the top ten. The material sequenced was PBMCs, taken before TCRalphabeta/CD19-depleted stem cell transplant. These receptors all stem from a child less than two years old with acute myeloid leukemia, due to receive a stem cell transplant.

Many counts were recorded for this clonotype. This chain connects TRBV29-1 to TRBJ2-7; 7 bases map to TRBD2. CDR1 is SQVTM, CDR2 ANQGSEA, per germline. The CDR3 spans 15 residues. The trim removed 4 bases at V and 3 bases at J, leaving 12 bases unmatched. CDR3 sequence reads: CSVARREGIFYEQYF. The CDR3 bases are TGCAGCGTTGCCCGAAGGGAGGGTATCTTCTACGAGCAGTACTTC.

This clonotype has at least ten counts. The chain couples TRBV7-9 to TRBJ2-1; no firm D call. The CDR3 runs to 14 residues. The germline V gene has CDR1 SEHNR and CDR2 FQNEAQ (reference sequence). Trimming took off 7 bases at V and 3 bases at J, with 13 bases between the two ends. The chain's CDR3 is CASTEDPHYNEQFF. Written as DNA, the CDR3 is TGTGCCAGCACCGAGGACCCACACTACAATGAGCAGTTCTTC.

About this clonotype itself: Given a much more abundant clone one base away, this may be a read error. The chain combines TRBV20-1 with TRBJ2-7; 9 bases match TRBD1. The CDR3 runs to 13 residues. The germline gives CDR1 DFQATT, CDR2 SNEGSKA (reference sequence). CDR3 in DNA: TGCGGTGCTTCGGACAGGGGTCCCTACGAGCAGTACTTC. Residues: CGASDRGPYEQYF.

This clonotype was detected ten times or more. The chain combines TRBV10-2 with TRBJ2-5; D not resolved. The V end was cut by 6 bases, the J end by 2 bases, with 13 bases between. Germline assignment: CDR1 WSHSY and CDR2 SAAADI. The CDR3 runs 14 residues. CDR3 loop: CASRFSLQQETQYF. The CDR3 DNA follows: TGCGCCAGCAGGTTCAGTCTTCAGCAAGAGACCCAGTACTTC.

This clonotype was observed a handful of times. CDR3 in DNA: TGTGCCAGCAGCTTCTCCGGGACAGGGGGCGCTACGCCTTATGGCTACACCTTC. It encodes CASSFSGTGGATPYGYTF. V and J are TRBV5-5 and TRBJ1-2; 12 bases agree with TRBD1. With V trimmed by 2 bases and J by 5 bases, 13 bases remained unmatched. Per germline, CDR1 SGHKS and CDR2 YYEKEE (reference sequence). The length of the CDR3 is 18 residues.

This clonotype was seen ten or more times. V gene TRBV12-3 or TRBV12-4 combines with J gene TRBJ2-1, with 12 nucleotides matching TRBD2. Trimming cost V 10 bases and J 6 bases; bases outside gene matches: 7. This CDR3 has 14 amino acids. CDR3 nucleotide sequence: TGTGCCACACGTCCGGGACTAGCGGGCAATGAGCAGTTCTTC. Translating it yields CATRPGLAGNEQFF.

This clonotype was seen ten or more times. V and J are TRBV6-6 and TRBJ1-2; 8 positions match TRBD1. J lost 7 bases, V lost 6 bases, and 7 bases had no gene match. Germline V gene data show CDR1 as MNHNY and CDR2 as SVGAGI (reference sequence). The CDR3 loop spans 13 amino acids. The CDR3 nucleotides read TGTGCCAGCAGAATCTCAGGGGGCTCTGGCTACACCTTC. Its translation: CASRISGGSGYTF.

This clonotype showed up just a few times. This chain uses TRBV4-3 with TRBJ2-2; D is uncertain. The V gene's germline CDR1 is LGHNA and CDR2 YSLEER. Trimming shortened V by 0 bases and J by 5 bases, and 10 bases separated the two germline ends. This CDR3 is 15 amino acids long. The CDR3: CASSQDQIETGELFF. The CDR3 nucleotides are TGCGCCAGCAGCCAAGATCAAATAGAAACCGGGGAGCTGTTTTTT.

This clonotype was counted many times. The chain has TRBV20-1 and TRBJ2-7; a possible D gene is TRBD2 (6 bases). The CDR3 spans 13 residues. The germline V gene has CDR1 DFQATT and CDR2 SNEGSKA (reference sequence). Trimming left V 3 bases short and J 2 bases short, with 11 bases between. The CDR3 here is CSASGSYAYEQYF. For the CDR3, the DNA is TGCAGTGCTAGCGGGAGTTATGCCTACGAGCAGTACTTC.

This clonotype was picked up many times. V gene TRBV27 combines with J gene TRBJ1-2; 7 nucleotides match TRBD1. The CDR3 consists of 16 residues. J gave up 4 bases and V 5 bases, and 13 bases lay outside the gene matches. Germline CDR1 is MNHEY and CDR2 is SMNVEV (reference sequence). DNA for the CDR3: TGTGCCAGCAGTCCCTATTCCCGGGACAGCATCTATGGCTACACCTTC. It translates to CASSPYSRDSIYGYTF.

This clonotype has at least ten counts. CDR3 loop: CASKGAGGVVSYNEQFF. Here the CDR3 DNA reads TGCGCCAGCAAGGGTGCGGGAGGGGTGGTCTCCTACAATGAGCAGTTCTTC. The J gene is TRBJ2-1, the V gene TRBV5-1; TRBD2 matches 9 bases. This CDR3 comprises 17 residues. Germline V lookup: CDR1 SGHRS, CDR2 YFSETQ. V lost 6 bases and J lost 0; bases outside the gene matches: 10.

The J gene is TRBJ2-7, the V gene TRBV11-3; 7 bases line up with TRBD2. The CDR3 consists of 14 residues. CDR1 SGHNT and CDR2 YENEEA come from the germline V gene. Unmatched junction bases numbered 3, after V lost 2 bases and J lost 2 bases. CDR3 coding DNA: TGTGCCAGCAGCTTATCGGGGGGAACCTACGAGCAGTACTTC. Amino acid sequence: CASSLSGGTYEQYF.

This clonotype has a count of ten or more. V gene TRBV11-2 combines with J gene TRBJ1-1; TRBD1 is a possible D gene (6 bases). V was cut by 1 base and J by 0 bases, with 18 bases left in between. Germline V gives CDR1 SGHAT, CDR2 FQNNGV. This CDR3 comprises 18 residues. The CDR3 reads CASSLGMGQGRVNTEAFF. CDR3 nucleotide sequence: TGTGCCAGCAGCTTAGGAATGGGGCAGGGGAGAGTGAACACTGAAGCTTTCTTT.

In this sample, this clonotype turned up many times. The chain has TRBV24-1 and TRBJ2-1; D is uncertain. Trimming cost V 9 bases and J 8 bases, with 13 bases left between them. Germline V gene lookup returns CDR1 KGHDR and CDR2 SFDVKD. CDR3 size: 12 residues. CDR3 bases: TGTGCCACCGGGCCCGACGGCCATGAGCAGTTCTTC. It translates to CATGPDGHEQFF.

The table lists this clonotype with many counts. The J gene is TRBJ2-2, the V gene TRBV10-3, with TRBD2 identical over 8 bases. This CDR3 region has 14 residues. Trimming cost V 2 bases and J 5 bases; bases outside gene matches: 1. CDR1 is ENHRY and CDR2 is SYGVKD in the germline V gene. The CDR3, as DNA: TGTGCCATCAGTGAGGCTAGCGGGACCGGGGAGCTGTTTTTT. Translated: CAISEASGTGELFF.

The chain has TRBV7-6 and TRBJ2-3, with TRBD2 identical over 11 bases. Germline-derived CDR1 and CDR2 are SGHVS and FNYEAQ. The ends lost 4 bases at V and 3 bases at J; junction bases unmatched: 3. The CDR3 length is 15 residues. The CDR3 DNA sequence: TGTGCCAGCAGCTCCAGACTAGCGGGGACAGATACGCAGTATTTT. Translating it yields CASSSRLAGTDTQYF.

There are many counts of this clonotype. The chain combines TRBV10-3 with TRBJ1-5, with D unclear. The CDR3 spans 12 residues. Trimming took off 8 bases at V and 3 bases at J, with 8 bases between the two ends. Looked up from germline, CDR1 is ENHRY and CDR2 is SYGVKD. CDR3 sequence (DNA): TGTGCCATCGGGTCGAACAATCAGCCCCAGCATTTT. Translated: CAIGSNNQPQHF.

This clonotype has at least ten counts. The chain carries TRBV20-1 and TRBJ1-2; D not certain. CDR3 length equals 10 residues. The germline V gene has CDR1 DFQATT and CDR2 SNEGSKA (reference sequence). Trimming took 6 bases from V and 8 from J, leaving 10 bases between them. The CDR3 region has the DNA TGCAGTGCGCTAGAAGGGGGCTACACCTTC. It codes for CSALEGGYTF.

This clonotype appeared many times. The V and J genes are TRBV7-8 and TRBJ2-3; D is undetermined. V lost 3 bases and J 6 bases, leaving 13 bases between the germline ends. Germline loops: CDR1 SGHVS, CDR2 FQNEAQ. The CDR3 contains 14 residues. The CDR3 loop reads CASSLALQLDTQYF. The DNA for the CDR3 is TGTGCCAGCAGCTTGGCCCTCCAGCTGGATACGCAGTATTTT.

This clonotype appeared many times. The genes are TRBV28 and TRBJ2-1; D possibly uses TRBD1 or TRBD2 (5 bases each). Germline CDR1 is MDHEN and CDR2 is SYDVKM. CDR3 length equals 10 residues. Trimming took off 4 bases at V and 10 bases at J, with 5 bases between the two ends. For the CDR3, the DNA is TGTGCCAGCAGTTGGGGGGAGCAGTTCTTC. It translates to CASSWGEQFF.

Concerning this clonotype: The germline gene is not matched at one end of the junction; a read error may be the cause. This chain uses TRBV3-1 with TRBJ1-5; no firm D call. CDR3 length equals 17 residues. The germline V gene has CDR1 LGHDT and CDR2 YNNKEL (reference sequence). The CDR3: CACSHQVVGSGRQPQHF. The CDR3 nucleotides read TGTGCCTGCAGCCACCAGGTGGTTGGTTCGGGCAGGCAGCCCCAGCATTTT.

The chain employs TRBV7-2 and TRBJ2-2; 8 positions match TRBD2. J lost 0 bases, V lost 11 bases, and 5 bases had no gene match. CDR3 length: 14 amino acids. Germline assignment: CDR1 SGHTA and CDR2 FQGNSA. The CDR3 loop reads CAAGGLANTGELFF. CDR3 DNA sequence: TGTGCCGCCGGGGGACTAGCGAACACCGGGGAGCTGTTTTTT.